This TCR beta chain was recovered during a study of T-cell reconstitution after alpha-beta-depleted transplantation in children. Molecular barcoding with unique molecular identifiers was used for the TCRbeta library. MiXCR, run by TCRdb on the PCR reads, gives a single entry per CDR3 protein. The table includes approximately 510,000 distinct CDR3 sequences, 18% detected once. Germline CDR1 is KGHSH and CDR2 is LQKENI. V shed 3 bases and J shed 0 bases, with 17 bases lying between them. The CDR3 length is 17 residues. This TCR was recovered from a human donor who donated a stem cell graft to a child with acute lymphoblastic leukemia. The J gene is TRBJ1-2, the V gene TRBV18, with D perhaps TRBD1 (5 bases). Specimen: PBMCs from the stem cell graft donor, collected from the stem cell graft. CDR3 DNA sequence: TGTGCCAGCTCACCCGCCGGGGCAACTACTACTAACTATGGCTACACCTTC. Residues: CASSPAGATTTNYGYTF.